This entry describes one TCR beta chain. Its antigen has not been determined. Per-base quality was not reported, and no clone a single base away is much larger than it. This entry comes from a study of response to subunit inactivated influenza vaccine (dated by TCRdb to 2017 to 2018). With regard to the full study: To follow how T cells responded to a trivalent subunit inactivated influenza vaccine, the researchers relied on deep quantitative profiling of the T cell receptor repertoire.

General conclusions and limits of the study: The authors proposed that each seasonal influenza vaccination may bring in only a limited number of new T cells.

CDR1 and CDR2, per the germline V gene, are SGHDN and FVKESK. Trimming accounts for 4 bases at V and 4 bases at J, while the number of junction bases matched to no gene is 6. The CDR3 sequence holds 16 residues, the cysteine and phenylalanine included. The DNA shown is the 48-base CDR3, in frame from base 1. Library preparation used RT-PCR. The sequencer listed for this sample is Illumina HiSeq 2500. TCRdb passed the public sequencing reads through fastp at Q25 and MiXCR, retaining productive beta sequences. CDR3 protein sequences are deduplicated, and each keeps its most common genes and DNA. For this sample the table gives about 700,000 distinct CDR3 sequences, of which approximately 14% were detected only once. 7.5% to 9% of the sample is in the top ten clones.

The sequence derives from a man aged 45-65 years who received an inactivated influenza vaccine. Donor details come from another sample of the same person, matched by shared clones. In this chain, TRBV14 is recombined with TRBJ2-1; the central 11 bases match TRBD2. The source material was PBMCs from blood, sampled about 14 days before vaccination. The CDR3 region reads CASSLGLAVIYNEQFF. The DNA sequence is TGTGCCAGCAGCCTGGGACTAGCGGTGATATACAATGAGCAGTTCTTC.